The clone carrying this T cell receptor (beta chain) showed up just a few times. Its target is not known. The data originate from a study of regulatory dendritic cells for organ transplantation. Study as a whole: Regulatory dendritic cells were monocyte-derived, receiving vitamin D3 on days 0 and 4 and IL-10 on day 4. Study-level points and caveats: Memory T cells were less diverse than naive, with memory CD8+ most oligoclonal. Regulatory dendritic cells appeared to expand memory CD8+ clones less than mature ones.

CFSE-labeled sorted T cells met regulatory or mature dendritic cells for approximately 5 days. FACS sorted CD4+ or CD8+ T cells into CD45RA+ naive and CD45RO+ memory. The method was immunoSEQ multiplex PCR; TCRdb's version includes in-frame clones alone and lacks a portion of them. The table lists 12,000 or so clones, roughly 64% of them singletons. Sequencing input: naive CD8+ T cells from blood cultured with dendritic cells. Subset: CD45RA+ naive T cells. The receptor was isolated from a human donor in good health.

The CDR3 DNA follows: TGTGCCAGCAGTGAGGTAGCGGGGGGGCTTCCCTACGAGCAGTACTTC. Encoded protein: CASSEVAGGLPYEQYF. This sequence joins TRBV6-1 and TRBJ2-7, with 11 nucleotides matching TRBD2. This CDR3 is 16 amino acids long. V trimming: 3 bases; J trimming: 2 bases; junction bases outside the gene matches: 6. The germline V gene has CDR1 MNHNS and CDR2 SASEGT.